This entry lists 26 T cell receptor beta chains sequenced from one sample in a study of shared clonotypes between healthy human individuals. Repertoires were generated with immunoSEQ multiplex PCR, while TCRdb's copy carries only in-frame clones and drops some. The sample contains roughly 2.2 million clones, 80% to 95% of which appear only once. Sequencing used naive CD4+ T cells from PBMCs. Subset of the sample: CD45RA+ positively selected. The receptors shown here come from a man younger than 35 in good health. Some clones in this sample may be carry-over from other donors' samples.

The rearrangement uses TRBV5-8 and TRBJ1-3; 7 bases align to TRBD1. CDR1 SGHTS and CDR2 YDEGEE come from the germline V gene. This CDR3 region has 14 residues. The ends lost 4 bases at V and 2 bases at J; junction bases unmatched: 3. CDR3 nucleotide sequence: TGTGCCAGCAGCACGGGACAGCCTGGAAACACCATATATTTT. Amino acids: CASSTGQPGNTIYF.

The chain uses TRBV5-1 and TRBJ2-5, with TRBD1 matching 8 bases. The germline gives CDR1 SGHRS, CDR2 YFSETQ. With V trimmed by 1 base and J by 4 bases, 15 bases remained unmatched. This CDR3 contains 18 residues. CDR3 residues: CASSLISTGEAIIETQYF. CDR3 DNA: TGCGCCAGCAGCTTGATATCGACAGGGGAGGCGATAATAGAGACCCAGTACTTC.

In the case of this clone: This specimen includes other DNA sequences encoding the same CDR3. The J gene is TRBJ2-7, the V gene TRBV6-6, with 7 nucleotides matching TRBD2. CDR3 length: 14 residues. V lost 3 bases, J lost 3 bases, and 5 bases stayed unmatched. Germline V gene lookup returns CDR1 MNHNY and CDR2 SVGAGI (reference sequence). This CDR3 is CASSYSSGHYEQYF. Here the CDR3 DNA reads TGTGCCAGCAGTTATTCTAGCGGACACTACGAGCAGTACTTC.

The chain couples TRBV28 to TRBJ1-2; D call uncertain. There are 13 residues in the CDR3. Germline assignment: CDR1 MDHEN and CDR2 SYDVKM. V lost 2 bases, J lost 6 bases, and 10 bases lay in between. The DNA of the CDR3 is TGTGCCAGCAGTTTAAGCAGGCCCCATGGCTACACCTTC. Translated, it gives CASSLSRPHGYTF.

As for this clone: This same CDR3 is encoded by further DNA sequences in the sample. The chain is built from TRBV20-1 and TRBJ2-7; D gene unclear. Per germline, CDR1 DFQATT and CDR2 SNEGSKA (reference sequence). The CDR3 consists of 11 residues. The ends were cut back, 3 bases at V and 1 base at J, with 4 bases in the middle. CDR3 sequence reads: CSASGSYEQYF. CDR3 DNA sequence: TGCAGTGCTAGCGGGTCCTACGAGCAGTACTTC.

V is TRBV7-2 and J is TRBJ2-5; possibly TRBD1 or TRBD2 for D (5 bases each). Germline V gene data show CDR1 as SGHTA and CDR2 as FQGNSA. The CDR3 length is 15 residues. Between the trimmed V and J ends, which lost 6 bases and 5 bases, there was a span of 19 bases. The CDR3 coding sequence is TGTGCCAGCAGGCCGGGTCGGGGCATTCAGGAGACCCAGTACTTC. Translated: CASRPGRGIQETQYF.

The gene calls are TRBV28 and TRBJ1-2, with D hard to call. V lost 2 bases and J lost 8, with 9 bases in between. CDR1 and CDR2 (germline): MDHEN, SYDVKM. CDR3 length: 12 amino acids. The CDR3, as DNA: TGTGCCAGCAGTTTAAGTTTGGGGGGCTACACCTTC. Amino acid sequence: CASSLSLGGYTF.

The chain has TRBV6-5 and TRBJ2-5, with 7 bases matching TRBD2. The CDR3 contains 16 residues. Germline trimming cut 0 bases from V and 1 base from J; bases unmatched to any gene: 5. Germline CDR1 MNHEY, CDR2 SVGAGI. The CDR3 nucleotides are TGTGCCAGCAGTTACTCGAGGCTAGCGGCCCAAGAGACCCAGTACTTC. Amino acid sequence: CASSYSRLAAQETQYF.

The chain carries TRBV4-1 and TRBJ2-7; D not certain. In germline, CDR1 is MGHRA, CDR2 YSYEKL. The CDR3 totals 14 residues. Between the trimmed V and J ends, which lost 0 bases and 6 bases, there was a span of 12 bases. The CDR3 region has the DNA TGCGCCAGCAGCCAAGATGGGATCGGGTCCGAGCAGTACTTC. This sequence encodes CASSQDGIGSEQYF.

CDR3 in amino acids: CSGGNQAGEQYF. In DNA form, the CDR3 reads TGCAGCGGTGGAAATCAAGCGGGCGAGCAGTACTTC. J is TRBJ2-7 and V is TRBV29-1; D perhaps matches TRBD2 (6 bases). The V gene lost 7 bases and the J gene lost 6 bases, with 16 bases spanning the gap. The length of the CDR3 is 12 residues. Germline CDR1 SQVTM, CDR2 ANQGSEA.

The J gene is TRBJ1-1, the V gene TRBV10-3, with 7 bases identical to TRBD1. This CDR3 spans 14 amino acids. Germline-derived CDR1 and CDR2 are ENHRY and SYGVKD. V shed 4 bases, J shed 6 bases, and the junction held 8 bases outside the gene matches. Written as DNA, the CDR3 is TGTGCCATCAGTGTAAGCGACAGGGTCGCTGAAGCTTTCTTT. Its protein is CAISVSDRVAEAFF.

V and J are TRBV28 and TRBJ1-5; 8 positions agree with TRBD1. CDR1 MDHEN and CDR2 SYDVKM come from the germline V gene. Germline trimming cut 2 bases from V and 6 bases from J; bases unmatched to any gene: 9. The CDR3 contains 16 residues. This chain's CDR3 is CASSLGDRSVRQPQHF. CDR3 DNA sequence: TGTGCCAGCAGTTTAGGGGACAGGTCGGTTCGTCAGCCCCAGCATTTT.

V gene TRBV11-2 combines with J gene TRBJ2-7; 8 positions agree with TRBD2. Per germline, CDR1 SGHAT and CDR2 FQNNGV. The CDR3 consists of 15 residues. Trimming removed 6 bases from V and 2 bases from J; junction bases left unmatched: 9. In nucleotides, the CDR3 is TGTGCCAGCAGTCCAACTAGCGGACCAGCCTACGAGCAGTACTTC. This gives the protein CASSPTSGPAYEQYF.

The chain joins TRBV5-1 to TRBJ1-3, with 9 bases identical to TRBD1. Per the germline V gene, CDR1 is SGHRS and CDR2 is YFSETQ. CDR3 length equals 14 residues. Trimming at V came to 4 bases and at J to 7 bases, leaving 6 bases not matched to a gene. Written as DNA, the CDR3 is TGCGCCAGCAGCGATGTGACAGGGGGGAACACCATATATTTT. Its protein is CASSDVTGGNTIYF.

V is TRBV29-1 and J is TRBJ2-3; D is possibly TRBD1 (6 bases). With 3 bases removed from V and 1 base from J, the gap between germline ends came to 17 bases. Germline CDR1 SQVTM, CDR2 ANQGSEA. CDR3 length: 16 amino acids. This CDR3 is CSVDSTPRQGTDTQYF. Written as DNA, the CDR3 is TGCAGCGTTGATTCAACCCCCCGACAGGGCACAGATACGCAGTATTTT.

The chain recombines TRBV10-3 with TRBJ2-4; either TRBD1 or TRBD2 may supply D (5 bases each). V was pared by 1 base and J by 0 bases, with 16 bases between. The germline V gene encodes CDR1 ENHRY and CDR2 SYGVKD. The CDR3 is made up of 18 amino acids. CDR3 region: CAISEWLDPGAAKNIQYF. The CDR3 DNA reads TGTGCCATCAGTGAGTGGCTTGATCCCGGGGCAGCCAAAAACATTCAGTACTTC.

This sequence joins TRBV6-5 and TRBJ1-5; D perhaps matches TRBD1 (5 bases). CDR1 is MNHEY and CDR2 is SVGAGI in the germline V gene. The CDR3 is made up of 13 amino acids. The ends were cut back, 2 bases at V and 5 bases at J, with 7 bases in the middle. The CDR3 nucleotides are TGTGCCAGCAGTTACGCCAGGGATCAGCCCCAGCATTTT. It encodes CASSYARDQPQHF.

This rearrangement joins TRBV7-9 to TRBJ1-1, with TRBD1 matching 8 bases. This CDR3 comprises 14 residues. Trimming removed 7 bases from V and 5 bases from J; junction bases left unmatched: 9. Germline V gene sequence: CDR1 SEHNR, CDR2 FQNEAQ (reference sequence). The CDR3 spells CASTNGQGGTEAFF. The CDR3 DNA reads TGTGCCAGCACCAACGGACAGGGTGGAACTGAAGCTTTCTTT.

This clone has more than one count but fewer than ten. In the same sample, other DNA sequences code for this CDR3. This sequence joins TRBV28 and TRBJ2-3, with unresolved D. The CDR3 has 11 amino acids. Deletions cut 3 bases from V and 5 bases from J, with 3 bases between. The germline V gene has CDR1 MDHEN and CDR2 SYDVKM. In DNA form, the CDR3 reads TGTGCCAGCAGTTTCAGAGATACGCAGTATTTT. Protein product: CASSFRDTQYF.

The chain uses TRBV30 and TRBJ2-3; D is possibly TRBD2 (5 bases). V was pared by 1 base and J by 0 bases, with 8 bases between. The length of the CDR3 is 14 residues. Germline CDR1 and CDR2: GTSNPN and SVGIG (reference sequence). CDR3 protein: CAWSASPSTDTQYF. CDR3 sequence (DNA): TGTGCCTGGAGTGCTAGCCCTAGCACAGATACGCAGTATTTT.

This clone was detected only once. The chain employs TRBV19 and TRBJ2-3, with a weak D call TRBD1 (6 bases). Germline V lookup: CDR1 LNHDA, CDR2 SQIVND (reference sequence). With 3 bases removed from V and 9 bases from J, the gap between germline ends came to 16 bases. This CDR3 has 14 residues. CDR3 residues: CASSIPGPQGTQYF. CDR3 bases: TGTGCCAGTAGTATCCCGGGACCCCAGGGGACGCAGTATTTT.

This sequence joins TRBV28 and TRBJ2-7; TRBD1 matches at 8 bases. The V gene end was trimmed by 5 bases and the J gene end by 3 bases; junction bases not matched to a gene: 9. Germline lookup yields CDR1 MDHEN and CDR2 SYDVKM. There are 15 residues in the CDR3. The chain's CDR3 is CASSVPGTGFYEQYF. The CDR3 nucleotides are TGTGCCAGCAGTGTTCCAGGGACAGGATTCTACGAGCAGTACTTC.

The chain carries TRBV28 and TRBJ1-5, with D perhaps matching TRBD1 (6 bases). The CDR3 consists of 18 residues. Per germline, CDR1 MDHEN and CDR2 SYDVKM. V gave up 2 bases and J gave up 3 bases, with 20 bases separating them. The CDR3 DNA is TGTGCCAGCAGTTTACAGGGGTTCGGGGCAGGTTACAATCAGCCCCAGCATTTT. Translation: CASSLQGFGAGYNQPQHF.

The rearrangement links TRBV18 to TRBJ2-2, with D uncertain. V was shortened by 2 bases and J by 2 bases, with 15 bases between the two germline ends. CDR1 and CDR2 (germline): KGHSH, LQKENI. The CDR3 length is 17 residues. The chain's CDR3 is CASSPYSPPGNTGELFF. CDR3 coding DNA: TGTGCCAGCTCACCATACTCGCCCCCCGGCAACACCGGGGAGCTGTTTTTT.

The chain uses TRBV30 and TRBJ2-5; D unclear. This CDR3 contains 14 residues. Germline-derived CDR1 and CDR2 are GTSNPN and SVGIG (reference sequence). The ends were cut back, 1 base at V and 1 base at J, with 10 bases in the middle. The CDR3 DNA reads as TGTGCCTGGAGTGAGGGTAGGGCCCAAGAGACCCAGTACTTC. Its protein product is CAWSEGRAQETQYF. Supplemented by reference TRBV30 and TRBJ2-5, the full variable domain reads SQTIHQWPATLVQPVGSPLSLECTVEGTSNPNLYWYRQAAGRGLQLLFYSVGIGQISSEVPQNLSASRPQDRQFILSSKKLLLSDSGFYLCAWSEGRAQETQYFGPGTRLLVL.

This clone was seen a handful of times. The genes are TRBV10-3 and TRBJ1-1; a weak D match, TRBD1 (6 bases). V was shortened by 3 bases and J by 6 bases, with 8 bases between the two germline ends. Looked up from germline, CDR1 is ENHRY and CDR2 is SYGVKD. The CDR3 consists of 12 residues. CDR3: CAISEQGAEAFF. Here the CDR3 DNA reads TGTGCCATCAGTGAACAGGGTGCTGAAGCTTTCTTT.